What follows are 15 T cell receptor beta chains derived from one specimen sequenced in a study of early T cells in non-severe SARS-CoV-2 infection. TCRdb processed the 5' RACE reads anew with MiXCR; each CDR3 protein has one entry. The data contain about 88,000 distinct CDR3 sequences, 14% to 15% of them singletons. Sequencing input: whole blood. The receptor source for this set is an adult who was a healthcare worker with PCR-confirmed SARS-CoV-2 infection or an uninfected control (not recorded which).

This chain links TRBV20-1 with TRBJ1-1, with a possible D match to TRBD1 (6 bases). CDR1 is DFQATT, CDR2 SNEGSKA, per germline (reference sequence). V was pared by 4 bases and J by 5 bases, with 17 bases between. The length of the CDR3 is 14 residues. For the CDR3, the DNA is TGCAGTGCTAACCGGGGGGCAGGTAATACTGAAGCTTTCTTT. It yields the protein CSANRGAGNTEAFF.

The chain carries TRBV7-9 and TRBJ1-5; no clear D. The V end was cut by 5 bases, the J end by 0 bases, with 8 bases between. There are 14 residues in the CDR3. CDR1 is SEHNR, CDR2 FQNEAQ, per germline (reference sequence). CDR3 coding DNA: TGTGCCAGCAGCCGGCAGGATAGCAATCAGCCCCAGCATTTT. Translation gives CASSRQDSNQPQHF.

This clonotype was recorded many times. The CDR3 nucleotides are TGTGCCAGCAGCTTAGAAGGGGGACGCTACACCTTC. Translating it yields CASSLEGGRYTF. V usage is TRBV3-1 and J usage is TRBJ1-2, with a tentative D call TRBD1 (6 bases). There are 12 residues in the CDR3. CDR1 and CDR2 (germline): LGHDT, YNNKEL (reference sequence). The V and J ends lost 5 bases and 9 bases respectively, with 13 bases between them.

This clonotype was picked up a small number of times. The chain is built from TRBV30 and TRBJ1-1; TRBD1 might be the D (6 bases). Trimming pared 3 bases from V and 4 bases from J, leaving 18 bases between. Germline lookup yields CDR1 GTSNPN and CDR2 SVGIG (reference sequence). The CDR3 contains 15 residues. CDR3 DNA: TGTGCCTGGAGCCCGCCCCAGGGGCTCATCACTGAAGCTTTCTTT. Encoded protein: CAWSPPQGLITEAFF.

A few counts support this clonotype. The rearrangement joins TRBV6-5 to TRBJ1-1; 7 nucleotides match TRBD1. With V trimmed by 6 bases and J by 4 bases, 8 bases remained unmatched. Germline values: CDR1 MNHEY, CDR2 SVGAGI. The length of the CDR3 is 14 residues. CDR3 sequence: CASRGRGQGTEAFF. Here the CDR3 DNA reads TGTGCCAGCAGGGGAAGGGGGCAGGGCACTGAAGCTTTCTTT.

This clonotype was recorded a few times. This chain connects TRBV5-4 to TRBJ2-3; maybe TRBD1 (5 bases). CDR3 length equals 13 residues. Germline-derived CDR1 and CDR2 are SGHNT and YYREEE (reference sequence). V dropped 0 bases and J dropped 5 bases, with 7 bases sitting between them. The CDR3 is CASSLETEDTQYF. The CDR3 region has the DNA TGTGCCAGCAGCTTGGAGACAGAAGATACGCAGTATTTT. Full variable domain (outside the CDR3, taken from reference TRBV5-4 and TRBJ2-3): ETGVTQSPTHLIKTRGQQVTLRCSSQSGHNTVSWYQQALGQGPQFIFQYYREEENGRGNFPPRFSGLQFPNYSSELNVNALELDDSALYLCASSLETEDTQYFGPGTRLTVL.

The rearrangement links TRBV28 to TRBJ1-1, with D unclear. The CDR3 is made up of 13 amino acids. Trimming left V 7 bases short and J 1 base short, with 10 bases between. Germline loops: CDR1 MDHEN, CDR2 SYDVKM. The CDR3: CASKEAANTEAFF. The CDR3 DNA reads TGTGCCAGCAAGGAGGCGGCGAACACTGAAGCTTTCTTT.

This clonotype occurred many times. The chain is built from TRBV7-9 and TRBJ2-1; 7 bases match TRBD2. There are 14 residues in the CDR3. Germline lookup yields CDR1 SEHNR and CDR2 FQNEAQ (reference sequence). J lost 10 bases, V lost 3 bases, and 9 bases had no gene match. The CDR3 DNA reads TGTGCCAGCAGCTTGTTGGCGGGAGAGGGAGAGCAGTTCTTC. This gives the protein CASSLLAGEGEQFF.

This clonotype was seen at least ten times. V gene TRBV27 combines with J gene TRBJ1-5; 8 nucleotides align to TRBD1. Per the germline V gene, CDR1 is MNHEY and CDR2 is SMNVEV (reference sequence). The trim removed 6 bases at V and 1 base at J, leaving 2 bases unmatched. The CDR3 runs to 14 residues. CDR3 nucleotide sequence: TGTGCCAGCAGGGCAGGGGGCAGCAATCAGCCCCAGCATTTT. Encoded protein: CASRAGGSNQPQHF.

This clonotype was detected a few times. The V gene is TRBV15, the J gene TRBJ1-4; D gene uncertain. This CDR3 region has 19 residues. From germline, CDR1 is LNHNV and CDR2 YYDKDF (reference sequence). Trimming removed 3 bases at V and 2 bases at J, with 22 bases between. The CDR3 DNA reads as TGTGCCACCAGCAGGGAGACACCCTATTCCCCGGGCACTAATGAAAAACTGTTTTTT. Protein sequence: CATSRETPYSPGTNEKLFF.

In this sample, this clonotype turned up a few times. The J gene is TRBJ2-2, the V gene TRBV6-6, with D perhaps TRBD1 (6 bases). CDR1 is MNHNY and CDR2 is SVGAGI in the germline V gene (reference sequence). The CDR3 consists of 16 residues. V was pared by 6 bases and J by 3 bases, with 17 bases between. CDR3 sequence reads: CASRTPRSGDTGELFF. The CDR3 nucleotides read TGTGCCAGCAGAACTCCCAGATCAGGGGACACCGGGGAGCTGTTTTTT.

CDR3 sequence: CSARKVDRIEKLFF. The CDR3, as DNA: TGCAGTGCTAGGAAGGTAGACCGGATTGAAAAACTGTTTTTT. The V gene is TRBV20-1, the J gene TRBJ1-4; D unclear. The V end lost 3 bases, the J end lost 7 bases, and 15 bases lay between the germline ends. The CDR3 loop spans 14 amino acids. Germline lookup yields CDR1 DFQATT and CDR2 SNEGSKA (reference sequence).

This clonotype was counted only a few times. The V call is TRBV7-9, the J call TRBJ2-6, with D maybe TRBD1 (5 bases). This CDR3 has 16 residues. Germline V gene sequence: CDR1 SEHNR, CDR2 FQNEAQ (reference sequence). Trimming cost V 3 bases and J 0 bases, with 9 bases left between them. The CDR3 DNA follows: TGTGCCAGCAGCTTCGACAGAAACTCTGGGGCCAACGTCCTGACTTTC. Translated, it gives CASSFDRNSGANVLTF.

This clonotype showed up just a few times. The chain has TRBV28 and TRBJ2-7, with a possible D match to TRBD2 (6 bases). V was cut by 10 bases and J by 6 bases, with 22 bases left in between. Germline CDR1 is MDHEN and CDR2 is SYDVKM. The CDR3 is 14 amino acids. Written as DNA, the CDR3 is TGTGCCATCGCACAGGAGGGCGTTACGACCGAGCAGTACTTC. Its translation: CAIAQEGVTTEQYF.

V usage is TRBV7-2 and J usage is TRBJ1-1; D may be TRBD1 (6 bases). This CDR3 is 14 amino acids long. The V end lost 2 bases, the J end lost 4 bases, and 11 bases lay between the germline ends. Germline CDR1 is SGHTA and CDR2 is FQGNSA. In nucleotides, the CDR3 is TGTGCCAGCAGCTTACGCCCAGGGGTCACTGAAGCTTTCTTT. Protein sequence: CASSLRPGVTEAFF. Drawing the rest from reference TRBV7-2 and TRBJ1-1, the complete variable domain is GAGVSQSPSNKVTEKGKDVELRCDPISGHTALYWYRQSLGQGLEFLIYFQGNSAPDKSGLPSDRFSAERTGGSVSTLTIQRTQQEDSAVYLCASSLRPGVTEAFFGQGTRLTVV.